The present entry profiles one TCR beta chain with its context. Its target is not known. Only in-frame clones appear in the TCRdb table, and some are missing; sequencing was by immunoSEQ multiplex PCR. The table has some 50,000 clones, around 86% seen once. The sample originates from a study of T cells in localized non-small cell lung cancer. Study observations and caveats: Uninvolved adjacent lung had higher T cell clonality than tumor and all other tissues. Median approximately 61 top-100 tumor clones were shared with paired adjacent lung.

This clonotype was sampled from a female donor with stage II lung adenocarcinoma. Material: PBMCs, obtained before any cancer treatment.

CDR3 sequence (DNA): TGTGCCAGCAGCTTGGCCGGGACCGACCCCGGCGGCTACACCTTC. Its translation is CASSLAGTDPGGYTF. The chain joins TRBV5-4 to TRBJ1-2; a weak D match, TRBD1 (5 bases). The CDR3 is 15 amino acids. CDR1 is SGHNT and CDR2 is YYREEE in the germline V gene (reference sequence). Trimming stripped 0 bases from V and 8 bases from J, with 17 bases between.